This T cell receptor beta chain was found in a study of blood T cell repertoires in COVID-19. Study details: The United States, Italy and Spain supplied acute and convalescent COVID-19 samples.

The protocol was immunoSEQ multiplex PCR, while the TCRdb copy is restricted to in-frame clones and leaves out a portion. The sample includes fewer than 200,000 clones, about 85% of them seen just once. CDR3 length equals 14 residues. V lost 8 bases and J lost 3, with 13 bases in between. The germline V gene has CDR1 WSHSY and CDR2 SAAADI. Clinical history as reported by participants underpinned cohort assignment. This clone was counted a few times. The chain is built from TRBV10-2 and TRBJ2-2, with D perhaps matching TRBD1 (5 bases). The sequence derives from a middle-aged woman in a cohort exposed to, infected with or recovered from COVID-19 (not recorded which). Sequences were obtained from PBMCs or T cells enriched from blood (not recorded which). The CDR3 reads CASSRLGDTGELFF. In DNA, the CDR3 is TGCGCCAGCTCCCGCCTAGGGGACACCGGGGAGCTGTTTTTT.